This TCR beta chain was identified in a study of cytomegalovirus exposure and HLA in healthy donors. With 60 Vbeta and 13 Jbeta primers, the PCR was carried out. Libraries were prepared by immunoSEQ multiplex PCR; TCRdb keeps only in-frame clonotypes and omits some of them. The table includes approximately 200,000 clones, 78% detected once. The study's findings and limits: Analysis was performed later, and it showed HLA-associated TCR beta chains to be more clonally expanded than equally common others. Most TCR beta V segments were productive about 87% or about 30% of the time in an earlier analysis. In a later analysis, at a false discovery rate of 0.05, under 20,000 TCR beta sequences were associated with HLA alleles.

The germline V gene encodes CDR1 SGHDT and CDR2 YYEEEE. This CDR3 is built from 14 residues. Trimming removed 0 bases from V and 8 bases from J, with 11 bases in between. With regard to this clone: Its specificity is not known.

The sequencing sample was made of PBMCs. This receptor was obtained from a woman aged 25 to 39 in good health and CMV-seropositive. The chain has TRBV5-6 and TRBJ1-4; D gene uncertain. The CDR3 sequence: CASSLDGFEEKLFF. Written as DNA, the CDR3 is TGTGCCAGCAGCTTGGACGGTTTTGAAGAAAAACTGTTTTTT.